This TCR beta chain was found in a study of blood T cells in healthy people across ages. This clonotype appeared a few times. The use of a sample-barcoded 5' primer and a J-beta primer mix characterized a second PCR of roughly 7 to 11 cycles. TCRdb re-analysed the 5' RACE reads in MiXCR, keeping a single row per CDR3 protein. The table has 1.5 million to 2 million distinct CDR3 sequences, about 39% seen once; the top ten hold roughly 23%. The receptor's source is a human donor in good health. Sequenced material: blood.

Here the CDR3 reads CASSQYVGRGHEQYF. DNA of the CDR3: TGCGCCAGCAGCCAATACGTCGGGAGGGGGCACGAGCAGTACTTC. The rearrangement links TRBV4-3 to TRBJ2-7, with D possibly matching TRBD2 (8 bases). The CDR3 is made up of 15 amino acids. CDR1 and CDR2 (germline): LGHNA, YSLEER. Trimming stripped 2 bases from V and 5 bases from J, with 16 bases between.